This T cell receptor beta chain was documented in a study of blood T cell repertoires in COVID-19 (dated by TCRdb to the early 2020s). Context from the whole study: Samples from collaborators originated in the United States, Italy and Spain and spanned both the acute and convalescent phases of COVID-19. The material from the prospective study consisted of cDNA or gDNA derived from T cells, B-cell-depleted T cells, or PBMCs. The dataset comprised deeply sampled blood TCRbeta repertoires from subjects exposed to, actively infected with, or recovered from COVID-19. The repertoires were released in a freely available public database intended as a resource for research on the immune response to SARS-CoV-2. The samples were drawn from two sources: the first 160 participants of the ongoing ImmuneRACE study, and 1,254 subjects contributed by 6 global collaborators. A de-identified subject ID, COVID-19 status, age in years and sex were almost always included in the sample metadata. Where available, HLA class I and class II types were obtained from metadata supplied by the sample provider rather than from assay-based typing.

Whole blood was collected in K2EDTA tubes by collaborating institutions according to the institutions' own protocols. Collaborator samples were shipped for TCRbeta analysis as frozen whole blood, isolated PBMCs, or DNA extracted from either sample type. Taken from cysteine to phenylalanine, the CDR3 has 16 residues. Left in the record is the CDR3 DNA by itself, 48 bases read in frame from the first base. CDR1 and CDR2 are drawn from the germline V gene: MNHEY, SVGEGT. Relative to germline, V is missing 1 base and J is missing 6 bases, with 7 bases of the junction outside any gene match. What the study reported, not specific to this receptor: How much clinical and demographic metadata was included differed by source and by participant, and the metadata was provided uncurated.

Notes on this clone: What antigen it recognizes has not been identified. No base qualities exist here, and no much larger clone lies one base off it.

The immunoSEQ Assay, a bias-controlled multiplex PCR, was used to amplify TCRbeta CDR3 regions from genomic DNA. The study's processing was this. Within the assay, amplification of reference gene primers was used to estimate how many nucleated cells each sample contained. To quantify the absolute abundance of each unique TCRbeta CDR3 rearrangement, sequence reads were collapsed and filtered. For each sample, productive Simpson clonality was calculated by taking the square root of Simpson's diversity index across productive rearrangements. In TCRdb, the immuneACCESS table is reduced to in-frame sequences with V and J assigned. These tables do not hold every clone; where another copy was compared, an unresolved V gene accounts for under half, and the others remain unexplained. V, J and clone size reflect that table, while D and trimming were determined from the DNA. The sample data list around 39,000 clones, and around 86% of these were observed just once. Under 9% of the sample is in the top ten clones.

The clonotype comes from a man in his 60s with active COVID-19. The V and J genes are TRBV6-2 or TRBV6-3 and TRBJ2-1; 9 middle bases align to TRBD2. Sample: peripheral blood. The base sequence is TGTGCCAGCAGTTACTGGGCTAGCGGGACCCCCAATGAGCAGTTCTTC. This gives the protein CASSYWASGTPNEQFF.